This is a list of T cell receptor beta chains from one sample in a study of human T cells and chemical hapten exposure. TCRdb re-analysed the RACE reads in MiXCR, keeping a single row per CDR3 protein. The repertoire consists of tens of thousands of distinct CDR3 sequences, with under 13% occurring once and the leading ten covering 25% to 35%. The material was whole blood, obtained in connection with sensitization to the hapten diphenylcyclopropenone (DPC). Receptors were obtained from a man aged 50 to 59 with alopecia areata. Some clones in this sample may be carry-over from other donors' samples. Both conserved end residues are part of each CDR3. D genes are given only for firm matches. Clone size is not always given. Where it is, it says once, few, many or a class for expanded clones.

abundance	d_gene	j_gene	v_gene	CDR3aa	CDR3nt
-	-	TRBJ2-1	TRBV29-1	CSVEIVNNEQFF	TGCAGCGTTGAAATCGTAAACAATGAGCAGTTCTTC
-	-	TRBJ2-7	TRBV28	CASSLPLTGSYEQYF	TGTGCCAGCAGCCTACCCCTGACTGGATCCTACGAGCAGTACTTC
-	-	TRBJ1-1	TRBV3-1	CASSQDWGEAFF	TGTGCCAGCAGCCAAGATTGGGGTGAAGCTTTCTTT
-	-	TRBJ2-2	TRBV3-1	CASSQGGGTGELFF	TGTGCCAGCAGCCAAGGTGGAGGCACCGGGGAGCTGTTTTTT
few	-	TRBJ2-2	TRBV6-5	CASRKGFHGELFF	TGTGCCAGCAGGAAGGGATTTCACGGGGAGCTGTTTTTT
many	-	TRBJ1-1	TRBV12-3/TRBV12-4	CASSYGGSMNTEAFF	TGTGCCAGCAGTTACGGCGGATCAATGAACACTGAAGCTTTCTTT
-	-	TRBJ1-1	TRBV9	CASSVAGSMNTEAFF	TGTGCCAGCAGCGTAGCAGGCAGCATGAACACTGAAGCTTTCTTT
many	-	TRBJ2-1	TRBV3-1	CASSQVSRGISDEQFF	TGTGCCAGCAGCCAAGTGTCCAGGGGCATATCGGATGAGCAGTTCTTC
many	-	TRBJ2-2	TRBV9	CASSVDSIAAGELFF	TGTGCCAGCAGCGTAGACTCCATAGCGGCCGGGGAGCTGTTTTTT
many	-	TRBJ2-7	TRBV6-5	CASSYSGEDYEQYF	TGTGCCAGCAGTTACTCAGGGGAGGATTACGAGCAGTACTTC
-	-	TRBJ2-2	TRBV28	CAKRHRNTGELFF	TGTGCCAAACGACACCGGAACACCGGGGAGCTGTTTTTT
-	-	TRBJ2-5	TRBV27	CASSLSPLYRQETQYF	TGTGCCAGCAGTTTATCCCCTCTCTACAGGCAAGAGACCCAGTACTTC
many	TRBD1	TRBJ2-7	TRBV5-1	CASSLSQGDEQYF	TGCGCCAGCAGCTTGTCACAGGGGGACGAGCAGTACTTC
many	-	TRBJ1-2	TRBV12-3/TRBV12-4	CASSLSAGPTNYGYTF	TGTGCCAGCAGTTTAAGTGCAGGACCAACTAACTATGGCTACACCTTC
-	-	TRBJ1-2	TRBV5-1	CASSLGPQGANYGYTF	TGCGCCAGCAGCTTGGGTCCACAGGGAGCTAACTATGGCTACACCTTC
many	-	TRBJ2-1	TRBV7-2	CASSQGLHNEQFF	TGTGCCAGCAGCCAGGGACTCCACAATGAGCAGTTCTTC
few	-	TRBJ2-5	TRBV7-2	CASSLGPAQETQYF	TGTGCCAGCAGCCTCGGACCAGCCCAAGAGACCCAGTACTTC
many	-	TRBJ2-3	TRBV27	CASSFLGISTDTQYF	TGTGCCAGCAGTTTTCTCGGGATAAGCACAGATACGCAGTATTTT
-	TRBD2	TRBJ2-7	TRBV10-2	CASMTVAGGAYEQYF	TGCGCCAGCATGACGGTAGCGGGAGGCGCCTACGAGCAGTACTTC
many	-	TRBJ1-1	TRBV29-1	CSATGGGTEAFF	TGCAGCGCCACTGGGGGAGGAACTGAAGCTTTCTTT
few	-	TRBJ1-3	TRBV12-3/TRBV12-4	CASSSQGNTIYF	TGTGCCAGCAGTTCACAGGGAAACACCATATATTTT
-	-	TRBJ2-2	TRBV7-9	CASSPASGELFF	TGTGCCAGCAGCCCCGCATCCGGGGAGCTGTTTTTT
many	-	TRBJ2-1	TRBV29-1	CSAFGGSRDEQFF	TGCAGCGCCTTCGGCGGGTCAAGGGATGAGCAGTTCTTC
many	TRBD1	TRBJ1-1	TRBV5-1	CASSSGQGMNTEAFF	TGCGCCAGCAGCTCTGGACAGGGAATGAACACTGAAGCTTTCTTT
few	-	TRBJ2-1	TRBV7-9	CASSLHSDEQFF	TGTGCCAGCAGCTTACATAGCGATGAGCAGTTCTTC
many	-	TRBJ2-1	TRBV6-6	CASSYTRGTEQFF	TGTGCCAGCAGTTACACACGGGGGACTGAGCAGTTCTTC
many	-	TRBJ2-7	TRBV6-1	CASSNRQKLSYEQYF	TGTGCCAGCAGTAATAGACAGAAACTCTCCTACGAGCAGTACTTC
-	-	TRBJ1-1	TRBV29-1	CSVVTASRTEAFF	TGCAGCGTCGTGACGGCCTCGCGGACTGAAGCTTTCTTT
-	-	TRBJ2-4	TRBV27	CASSLRRIGGQAKNIQYF	TGTGCCAGCAGTTTGCGGAGAATCGGGGGGCAAGCCAAAAACATTCAGTACTTC